The 30 T cell receptor beta chains reported below all come from one sample, sequenced in a study of blood T cell repertoires in COVID-19. Assay used: immunoSEQ multiplex PCR; TCRdb lists only in-frame clones, some missing. Here the sample spans about 280,000 clones, 88% being singletons. Sequenced input: peripheral blood. The receptors derive from a woman aged 30 to 39 with COVID-19, enrolled during active disease.

This clone was seen a few times. V usage is TRBV24-1 and J usage is TRBJ2-7; tentatively, D is TRBD2 (6 bases). The germline gives CDR1 KGHDR, CDR2 SFDVKD. Trimming left V 4 bases short and J 0 bases short, with 15 bases between. The CDR3 totals 16 residues. CDR3 bases: TGTGCCACCAGTGACGGGGCCGGGAGAGGCTCCTACGAGCAGTACTTC. Residues: CATSDGAGRGSYEQYF.

CDR3: CASSPGQGPAYEQYF. Written as DNA, the CDR3 is TGTGCCAGCAGCCCGGGACAGGGGCCTGCCTACGAGCAGTACTTC. The V call is TRBV4-2, the J call TRBJ2-7, with 10 bases that match TRBD1. After removal of 4 bases from V and 2 bases from J, the junction contained 5 bases not matched to a gene. CDR1 and CDR2 (germline): LGHNA, YNFKEQ. The CDR3 totals 15 residues.

V is TRBV6-1 and J is TRBJ2-5, with D maybe TRBD2 (6 bases). Germline V lookup: CDR1 MNHNS, CDR2 SASEGT. V was clipped by 8 bases and J by 2 bases, with 12 bases between them. This CDR3 contains 13 residues. This CDR3 reads CASLEAGQETQYF. The CDR3 DNA reads TGTGCCAGCCTAGAAGCGGGTCAAGAGACCCAGTACTTC.

The chain couples TRBV19 to TRBJ1-2; 9 nucleotides line up with TRBD1. Germline CDR1 is LNHDA and CDR2 is SQIVND (reference sequence). The trim removed 3 bases at V and 7 bases at J, leaving 0 bases unmatched. The CDR3 totals 12 residues. The CDR3 here is CASSMDRGGYTF. The CDR3 coding sequence is TGTGCCAGTAGTATGGACAGGGGTGGCTACACCTTC.

V usage is TRBV5-1 and J usage is TRBJ2-3, with 11 bases that match TRBD2. Germline V gene sequence: CDR1 SGHRS, CDR2 YFSETQ. V lost 4 bases and J lost 5; bases outside the gene matches: 3. The length of the CDR3 is 14 residues. The CDR3 coding sequence is TGCGCCAGCAGCCTCGGGACTAGCGGAGATACGCAGTATTTT. This translates into CASSLGTSGDTQYF.

This sequence joins TRBV7-2 and TRBJ2-1; 9 nucleotides align to TRBD2. V dropped 5 bases and J dropped 6; count of bases not matched to a gene: 14. Germline V gene data show CDR1 as SGHTA and CDR2 as FQGNSA. The length of the CDR3 is 17 residues. The CDR3 DNA follows: TGTGCCAGCAGCCCCCTTGGGGGAAGCGGGAGGACCAATGAGCAGTTCTTC. It specifies CASSPLGGSGRTNEQFF.

The genes are TRBV19 and TRBJ1-1; 7 bases fit TRBD1. Per germline, CDR1 LNHDA and CDR2 SQIVND (reference sequence). The trim removed 2 bases at V and 8 bases at J, leaving 5 bases unmatched. This CDR3 has 13 residues. As DNA, the CDR3 is TGTGCCAGTAGTATATCCCCGGACAGGGAAGCTTTCTTT. This gives the protein CASSISPDREAFF.

This clone has a handful of counts. The chain is built from TRBV7-8 and TRBJ1-5; D possibly corresponds to TRBD1 (5 bases). CDR3 size: 14 residues. The germline gives CDR1 SGHVS, CDR2 FQNEAQ. Trimming took off 5 bases at V and 5 bases at J, with 13 bases between the two ends. The CDR3 DNA sequence: TGTGCCAGCAGCCCTGGGGGGATCGATCAGCCCCAGCATTTT. Protein: CASSPGGIDQPQHF.

As regards this clone: The same CDR3 also results from other DNA sequences found in this sample. The chain uses TRBV9 and TRBJ1-1; D gene ambiguous. Trimming removed 4 bases at V and 1 base at J, with 5 bases between. Germline CDR1 SGDLS, CDR2 YYNGEE. The CDR3 is 12 residues long. CDR3 nucleotides: TGTGCCAGCAGCTCAAAGAACACTGAAGCTTTCTTT. Amino acid sequence: CASSSKNTEAFF.

This sequence joins TRBV28 and TRBJ2-2, with D unclear. There are 14 residues in the CDR3. Germline lookup yields CDR1 MDHEN and CDR2 SYDVKM. With 3 bases removed from V and 2 bases from J, the gap between germline ends came to 7 bases. DNA of the CDR3: TGTGCCAGCAGTTTGCGGCCAAACACCGGGGAGCTGTTTTTT. Its protein is CASSLRPNTGELFF. Using reference TRBV28 and TRBJ2-2 for the parts outside the CDR3, the full variable domain is DVKVTQSSRYLVKRTGEKVFLECVQDMDHENMFWYRQDPGLGLRLIYFSYDVKMKEKGDIPEGYSVSREKKERFSLILESASTNQTSMYLCASSLRPNTGELFFGEGSRLTVL.

The chain recombines TRBV4-3 with TRBJ1-5; D uncertain. Germline V gives CDR1 LGHNA, CDR2 YSLEER. The germline V and J ends were trimmed by 1 base and 3 bases, with 7 bases remaining between them. The CDR3 is 14 residues long. The CDR3 loop reads CASSQGFHNQPQHF. In DNA, the CDR3 is TGCGCCAGCAGCCAAGGTTTTCACAATCAGCCCCAGCATTTT.

This clone was observed a single time. The chain joins TRBV30 to TRBJ2-4, with TRBD1 matching 7 bases. This CDR3 region has 16 residues. V lost 3 bases and J lost 0; bases outside the gene matches: 8. Germline V CDR1 and CDR2: GTSNPN, SVGIG (reference sequence). This CDR3 is CAWSSRQGVAKNIQYF. In DNA, the CDR3 is TGTGCCTGGAGCTCCCGACAGGGAGTAGCCAAAAACATTCAGTACTTC. Full variable domain (outside the CDR3, taken from reference TRBV30 and TRBJ2-4): SQTIHQWPATLVQPVGSPLSLECTVEGTSNPNLYWYRQAAGRGLQLLFYSVGIGQISSEVPQNLSASRPQDRQFILSSKKLLLSDSGFYLCAWSSRQGVAKNIQYFGAGTRLSVL.

To note about this clone: One end of the junction varies from germline; a read error may be responsible. V gene TRBV6-5 combines with J gene TRBJ1-1; D is unresolved. CDR1 is MNHEY and CDR2 is SVGAGI in the germline V gene. The CDR3 contains 13 residues. The CDR3 region is CASSYSKATEGDF. CDR3 DNA: TGTGCCAGCAGTTACTCGAAGGCCACTGAGGGTGACTTT.

This chain joins TRBV11-2 and TRBJ2-3, with 11 bases identical to TRBD2. Germline loops: CDR1 SGHAT, CDR2 FQNNGV. J was trimmed by 0 bases and V by 5 bases; bases with no gene match: 13. The CDR3 is 19 residues long. CDR3 nucleotides: TGTGCCAGCAGCGCGTCACCGGGACTAGCGGTTAGTAGCACAGATACGCAGTATTTT. Amino acid sequence: CASSASPGLAVSSTDTQYF. Full variable domain (rest looked up from reference TRBV11-2 and TRBJ2-3): EAGVAQSPRYKIIEKRQSVAFWCNPISGHATLYWYQQILGQGPKLLIQFQNNGVVDDSQLPKDRFSAERLKGVDSTLKIQPAKLEDSAVYLCASSASPGLAVSSTDTQYFGPGTRLTVL.

The V and J genes are TRBV10-2 and TRBJ2-7; tentatively, D is TRBD2 (6 bases). The CDR3 has 14 residues. V lost 8 bases and J lost 5, with 19 bases in between. Germline V gene sequence: CDR1 WSHSY, CDR2 SAAADI. The CDR3 sequence: CASGEATRGHEQYF. In DNA, the CDR3 is TGCGCCAGCGGGGAGGCTACTAGGGGACACGAGCAGTACTTC.

V gene TRBV10-3 combines with J gene TRBJ2-7; 8 positions agree with TRBD2. Unmatched junction bases numbered 10, after V lost 3 bases and J lost 0 bases. Germline-derived CDR1 and CDR2 are ENHRY and SYGVKD. This CDR3 region has 17 residues. CDR3 region: CAISDSLIAGSSYEQYF. The CDR3 nucleotides read TGTGCCATCAGTGACTCGCTGATAGCGGGGAGCTCCTACGAGCAGTACTTC.

This chain uses TRBV3-1 (or the pseudogene TRBV3-2) with TRBJ2-7; 12 bases fit TRBD2. The junction had 10 bases not matched to a gene; V was cut back by 8 bases and J by 5 bases. The CDR3 has 15 residues. Germline V gene data show CDR1 as LGHDT and CDR2 as YNNKEL (reference sequence). CDR3 sequence: CASAPSGRAKNEQYF. The CDR3 coding sequence is TGTGCCAGCGCACCTAGCGGGAGGGCCAAAAACGAGCAGTACTTC.

V and J are TRBV20-1 and TRBJ2-2; unclear D gene. The CDR3 sequence is 14 residues long. Germline V lookup: CDR1 DFQATT, CDR2 SNEGSKA (reference sequence). V gave up 3 bases and J gave up 3 bases, with 11 bases separating them. As DNA, the CDR3 is TGCAGTGCTAGTGGGCTACTATACACCGGGGAGCTGTTTTTT. Translated: CSASGLLYTGELFF.

The rearrangement joins TRBV5-1 to TRBJ1-3, with 8 bases aligning to TRBD1. Germline-derived CDR1 and CDR2 are SGHRS and YFSETQ. With V trimmed by 4 bases and J by 4 bases, 25 bases remained unmatched. This CDR3 has 21 amino acids. The CDR3 reads CASSVTSGRTGHQAVGNTIYF. The CDR3 DNA is TGCGCCAGCAGCGTGACCTCGGGCCGGACAGGGCACCAAGCGGTAGGAAACACCATATATTTT.

V and J are TRBV6-2 or TRBV6-3 and TRBJ2-5; 7 bases are a match to TRBD2. Trimming cost V 2 bases and J 5 bases; bases outside gene matches: 17. CDR1 and CDR2 (germline): MNHEY, SVGEGT. The CDR3 length is 18 residues. For the CDR3, the DNA is TGTGCCAGCAGTTACCGGTCGGGGGGACGTCGTTTGTGGGAGACCCAGTACTTC. Protein sequence: CASSYRSGGRRLWETQYF.

The chain is built from TRBV6-2 or TRBV6-3 and TRBJ2-7, with 10 bases aligning to TRBD2. The CDR3 is made up of 14 amino acids. The J segment lost 6 bases and the V segment lost 7 bases, leaving 9 bases of the junction unmatched. CDR1 is MNHEY, CDR2 SVGEGT, per germline. The CDR3 DNA reads as TGTGCCAGCACCCCAGGGGTAGCGGGAGGCGAGCAGTACTTC. This sequence encodes CASTPGVAGGEQYF.

V is TRBV7-6 and J is TRBJ2-7, with 7 bases fitting TRBD1. The CDR3 extends over 13 amino acids. The ends lost 4 bases at V and 9 bases at J; junction bases unmatched: 9. The germline V gene has CDR1 SGHVS and CDR2 FNYEAQ. The CDR3 protein is CASSSRDSERQYF. CDR3 coding DNA: TGTGCCAGCAGCTCCCGGGACAGCGAGCGGCAGTACTTC.

V and J are TRBV2 and TRBJ2-3, with 14 bases lining up with TRBD2. CDR1 and CDR2 from the germline V gene are SNHLY and FYNNEI. The CDR3 sequence is 15 residues long. Germline trimming cut 3 bases from V and 7 bases from J; bases unmatched to any gene: 3. The CDR3 DNA follows: TGTGCCAGCAGTGACGGACTAGCGGGGGGTAATACGCAGTATTTT. Translated, it gives CASSDGLAGGNTQYF.

The genes are TRBV24-1 and TRBJ2-3, with 11 bases that match TRBD2. The CDR3 totals 15 residues. CDR1 and CDR2 (germline): KGHDR, SFDVKD. J gave up 6 bases and V 5 bases, and 6 bases lay outside the gene matches. As DNA, the CDR3 is TGTGCCACCAGTGTTACTAGCGGGAGCCCCGATACGCAGTATTTT. Translation: CATSVTSGSPDTQYF.

The chain's CDR3 is CAWSVSGRASSSYEQYF. The CDR3 DNA follows: TGTGCCTGGAGTGTTAGCGGGAGGGCCTCCTCCTCCTACGAGCAGTACTTC. This sequence joins TRBV30 and TRBJ2-7; 11 nucleotides line up with TRBD2. Germline CDR1 GTSNPN, CDR2 SVGIG (reference sequence). V was clipped by 0 bases and J by 0 bases; unmatched bases: 7. This CDR3 region has 17 residues.

The rearrangement joins TRBV2 to TRBJ2-7, with D unclear. The length of the CDR3 is 12 residues. Trimming removed 8 bases from V and 7 bases from J, with 15 bases in between. Germline loops: CDR1 SNHLY, CDR2 FYNNEI. The CDR3 DNA is TGTGCCAGCCGCCTAGGCCTTTCAGAGCAGTACTTC. This encodes CASRLGLSEQYF.

In nucleotides, the CDR3 is TGTGCCAGCAGTTACTCCGGGGGGGCCAACGTCCTGACTTTC. This gives the protein CASSYSGGANVLTF. The J gene is TRBJ2-6, the V gene TRBV6-2 or TRBV6-3; no clear D gene. CDR1 and CDR2 from the germline V gene are MNHEY and SVGEGT. The CDR3 is made up of 14 amino acids. Trimming shortened V by 0 bases and J by 4 bases, and 4 bases separated the two germline ends.

The CDR3 here is CASSVGGASYNEQFF. CDR3 nucleotide sequence: TGTGCCAGCAGCGTAGGTGGAGCGTCCTACAATGAGCAGTTCTTC. This chain links TRBV9 with TRBJ2-1; D is unresolved. The CDR3 loop spans 15 amino acids. V shed 0 bases and J shed 1 base, with 8 bases lying between them. Germline values: CDR1 SGDLS, CDR2 YYNGEE.

The chain combines TRBV24-1 with TRBJ2-7; 9 bases line up with TRBD1. V dropped 9 bases and J dropped 7; count of bases not matched to a gene: 12. The CDR3 sequence is 14 residues long. CDR1 is KGHDR and CDR2 is SFDVKD in the germline V gene. CDR3 nucleotide sequence: TGTGCCACCTCAACCGGGACAGGGTATAAAGAGCAGTACTTC. Translating it yields CATSTGTGYKEQYF.

The rearrangement joins TRBV10-3 to TRBJ2-7; 10 nucleotides match TRBD2. The V gene's germline CDR1 is ENHRY and CDR2 SYGVKD. The V gene end was trimmed by 3 bases and the J gene end by 2 bases; junction bases not matched to a gene: 4. This CDR3 comprises 15 residues. This CDR3 is CAISDLAGAPYEQYF. CDR3 nucleotides: TGTGCCATCAGTGATCTAGCGGGAGCGCCCTACGAGCAGTACTTC.